What follows are 6 T cell receptor beta chains derived from one specimen sequenced in a study of T-cell reconstitution after alpha-beta-depleted transplantation in children. Unique molecular identifiers featured in how the TCRbeta library was prepared. One entry per CDR3 protein, called by TCRdb with MiXCR from the PCR reads. Seen here are a few hundred thousand distinct CDR3 sequences, approximately 12% observed once, and the top ten hold 3.5% to 4.5%. The sample was PBMCs, taken from the stem cell graft. The receptors stem from a human donor who donated a stem cell graft to a child with Fanconi anemia.

This clonotype was found a few times. At one end the junction does not follow the germline gene, possibly because of a read error. This chain joins TRBV7-8 and TRBJ2-4; no clear D. Looked up from germline, CDR1 is SGHVS and CDR2 is FQNEAQ. The CDR3 spans 13 residues. The CDR3 region has the DNA TGTGCCAGCAGTTTAGACAAACATAACATTCAGTACTTC. As protein: CASSLDKHNIQYF.

This clonotype was counted between two and nine times. This rearrangement joins TRBV20-1 to TRBJ2-7; 8 bases agree with TRBD1. Trimming at V came to 3 bases and at J to 1 base, leaving 5 bases not matched to a gene. This CDR3 contains 14 residues. Germline V gene data show CDR1 as DFQATT and CDR2 as SNEGSKA (reference sequence). The CDR3 nucleotides read TGCAGTGCTAGGCAGGGGGCGCGGTCCTACGAGCAGTACTTC. The encoded protein is CSARQGARSYEQYF.

This clonotype turned up a few times. The J gene is TRBJ2-2, the V gene TRBV4-3; no firm D call. Germline CDR1 and CDR2: LGHNA and YSLEER. V gave up 4 bases and J gave up 3 bases, with 9 bases separating them. The length of the CDR3 is 14 residues. CDR3: CASSLGFYTGELFF. The CDR3, as DNA: TGCGCCAGCAGCCTGGGTTTTTACACCGGGGAGCTGTTTTTT.

Concerning this clonotype itself: This may be a read error: a much more frequent sequence differs by one nucleotide. This chain connects TRBV2 to TRBJ2-7; 9 bases are a match to TRBD1. J gave up 4 bases and V 8 bases, and 3 bases lay outside the gene matches. Germline-derived CDR1 and CDR2 are SNHLY and FYNNEI. The CDR3 covers 12 residues. The DNA of the CDR3 is TGTGCCAGCCGACAGGGGGAATACGAGCAGTACTTC. It yields the protein CASRQGEYEQYF.

This clonotype was seen ten or more times. V is TRBV10-2 and J is TRBJ2-7; D remains ambiguous. The V end was cut by 4 bases, the J end by 2 bases, with 15 bases between. The CDR3 sequence is 15 residues long. In germline, CDR1 is WSHSY, CDR2 SAAADI. The CDR3 region has the DNA TGCGCCAGCAGTGGGACCAGCGACACTCCCTACGAGCAGTACGTC. Amino acid sequence: CASSGTSDTPYEQYV.

This clonotype was detected many times. The genes are TRBV5-1 and TRBJ2-3; tentatively, D is TRBD2 (5 bases). With 3 bases removed from V and 5 bases from J, the gap between germline ends came to 22 bases. Germline lookup yields CDR1 SGHRS and CDR2 YFSETQ. The CDR3 spans 17 residues. The CDR3 reads CASSSGSAGSLIDTQYF. DNA for the CDR3: TGCGCCAGCAGCTCCGGATCCGCGGGCTCACTAATAGATACGCAGTATTTT. The full variable domain, with the rest looked up from reference TRBV5-1 and TRBJ2-3, is KAGVTQTPRYLIKTRGQQVTLSCSPISGHRSVSWYQQTPGQGLQFLFEYFSETQRNKGNFPGRFSGRQFSNSRSEMNVSTLELGDSALYLCASSSGSAGSLIDTQYFGPGTRLTVL.